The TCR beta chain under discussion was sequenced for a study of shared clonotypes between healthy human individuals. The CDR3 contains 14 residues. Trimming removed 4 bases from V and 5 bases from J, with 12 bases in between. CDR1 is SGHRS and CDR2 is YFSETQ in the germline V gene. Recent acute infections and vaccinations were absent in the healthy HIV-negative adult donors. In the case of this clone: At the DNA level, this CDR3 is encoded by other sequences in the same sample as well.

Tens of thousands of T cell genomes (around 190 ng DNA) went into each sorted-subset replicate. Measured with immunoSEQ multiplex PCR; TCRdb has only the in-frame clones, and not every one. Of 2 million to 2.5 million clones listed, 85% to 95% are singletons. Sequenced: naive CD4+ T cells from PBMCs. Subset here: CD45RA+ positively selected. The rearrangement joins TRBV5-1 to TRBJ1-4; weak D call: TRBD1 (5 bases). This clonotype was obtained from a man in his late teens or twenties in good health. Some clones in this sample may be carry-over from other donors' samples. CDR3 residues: CASSPGTVNEKLFF. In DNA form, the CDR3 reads TGCGCCAGCAGCCCCGGGACGGTAAATGAAAAACTGTTTTTT. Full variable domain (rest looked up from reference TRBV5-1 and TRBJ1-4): KAGVTQTPRYLIKTRGQQVTLSCSPISGHRSVSWYQQTPGQGLQFLFEYFSETQRNKGNFPGRFSGRQFSNSRSEMNVSTLELGDSALYLCASSPGTVNEKLFFGSGTQLSVL.